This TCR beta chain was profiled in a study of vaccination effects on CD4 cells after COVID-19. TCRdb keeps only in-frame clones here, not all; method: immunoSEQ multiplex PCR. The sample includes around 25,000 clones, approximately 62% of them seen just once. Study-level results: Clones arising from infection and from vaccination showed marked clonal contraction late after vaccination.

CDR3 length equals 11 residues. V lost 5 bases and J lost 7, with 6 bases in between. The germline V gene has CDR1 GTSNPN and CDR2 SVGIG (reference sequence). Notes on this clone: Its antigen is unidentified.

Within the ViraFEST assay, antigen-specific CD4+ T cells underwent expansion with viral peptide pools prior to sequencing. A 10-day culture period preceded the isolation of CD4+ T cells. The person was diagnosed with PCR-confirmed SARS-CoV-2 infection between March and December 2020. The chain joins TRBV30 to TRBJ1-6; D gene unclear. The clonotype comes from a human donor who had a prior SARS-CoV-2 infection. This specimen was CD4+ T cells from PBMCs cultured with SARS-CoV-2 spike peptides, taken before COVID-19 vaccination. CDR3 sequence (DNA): TGTGCCTGGGGCTTAAATTCACCCCTCCACTTT. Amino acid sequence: CAWGLNSPLHF.